The next 23 T cell receptor beta chains were all read from a single sample in a study of tissue T cells after allogeneic stem cell transplantation. Sample time point: mouse harvest day 7 after allogeneic transplant. Mouse grafts combined 10^7 T-cell-depleted bone marrow cells with 10^6 splenic CD5+ T cells. Data came from immunoSEQ multiplex PCR; TCRdb stores just in-frame clones and leaves some out. Seen here are thousands of clones, 40% to 50% observed once, and the top ten hold around 7%. Sequenced input: gut tissue. The receptors stem from a female BALB/c mouse given C57BL/6 T cells with graft-versus-host disease after an allogeneic hematopoietic cell transplant.

This clone was detected only a few times. The listed genes are named as in mouse. CDR3 DNA (partial): TGCTCCAGCAGTCAGAATTCTGGAAATACGCTCTAT. As protein: CSSSQNSGNTLY. The whole CDR3 reads CSSSQNSGNTLYF. The chain links TRBV23 to TRBJ1-3. The read finishes 1 residue shy of the CDR3 end, and the germline J gene is used to complete it. CDR1 is KGHTA and CDR2 is FQNQQP in the germline V gene. This CDR3 comprises 13 residues. Variable domain in full (rest from reference TRBV23 and TRBJ1-3): DAAVTQKPRYLIKMKGQEAEMKCIPEKGHTAVFWYQQKQSKELKFLIYFQNQQPLDQIDMVKERFSAVCPSSSLCSLGIRTCEAEDSALYLCSSSQNSGNTLYFGEGSRLIVV.

With regard to this clone: The germline and genes are mouse ones. The read ends 1 residue before the CDR3 terminus; that terminus is restored from the germline J gene. The chain joins TRBV26 to TRBJ2-7, with 9 nucleotides matching TRBD1. CDR1 is KGHPV, CDR2 FQNQEV, per germline (reference sequence). This CDR3 has 12 residues. V dropped 6 bases and J dropped 5; count of bases not matched to a gene: 2. CDR3 loop: CASSRTGDEQYF. The CDR3 bases that were read are TGTGCCAGCAGCCGGACAGGGGATGAACAGTAC.

This clone was detected only a few times. Each gene name is a mouse one. With the read ending 1 residue before the CDR3 end, the germline J gene is used to fill in that end. The chain carries TRBV23 and TRBJ2-7; TRBD1 was called by the table and not checked on the DNA. This CDR3 has 13 amino acids. From germline, CDR1 is KGHTA and CDR2 FQNQQP. The sequenced CDR3 bases are TGCTCCAGCAGTCAGCCGACAGGGCGGGAACAGTAC. It specifies CSSSQPTGREQY. The CDR3, in full, reads CSSSQPTGREQYF.

To note about this clone: Genes and germline are mouse. The CDR3 end falls 1 residue outside the read, so it is completed with the germline J gene. J is TRBJ1-4 and V is TRBV26; no clear D gene. This CDR3 is built from 13 residues. In germline, CDR1 is KGHPV, CDR2 FQNQEV (reference sequence). V was trimmed by 5 bases and J by 4 bases, leaving 8 bases between them. Partial CDR3 DNA: TGTGCCAGCAGTGCGAACATCAACGAAAGATTATTT. Encoded protein: CASSANINERLF. The complete CDR3 sequence is CASSANINERLFF.

On this clone: All gene names here are mouse names. The read terminates 1 residue before the CDR3 end, so the remaining end is supplied by the germline J gene. V and J are TRBV3 and TRBJ2-4; 8 bases match TRBD2. V trimming: 5 bases; J trimming: 0 bases; junction bases outside the gene matches: 4. CDR3 size: 15 residues. From germline, CDR1 is SNHLY and CDR2 FYNGKV (reference sequence). CDR3 amino acids: CASSPTGASQNTLYF. CDR3 bases read: TGTGCCAGCAGCCCGACTGGGGCCAGTCAAAACACCTTGTAC.

As for this clone: Gene names are mouse gene names. The read stops 1 residue short of the end of the CDR3; the missing end is completed from the germline J gene. The rearrangement uses TRBV2 and TRBJ2-3, with a tentative D call TRBD1 (6 bases). Germline values: CDR1 LGHNA, CDR2 YSYQKL. The CDR3 consists of 16 residues. With 2 bases removed from V and 0 bases from J, the gap between germline ends came to 12 bases. CDR3 region: CASSQSGTTSAETLYF. The DNA read from the CDR3 is TGTGCCAGCAGCCAATCCGGGACAACTAGTGCAGAAACGCTGTAT.

This clone occurred a few times. The genes and germline here are from mouse. The sequenced fragment ends 1 residue before the CDR3 boundary, so the rest is inferred from the germline J gene. The chain is built from TRBV19 and TRBJ1-1, with a weak D call TRBD1 (5 bases). The V end lost 0 bases, the J end lost 5 bases, and 5 bases lay between the germline ends. CDR3 length: 12 amino acids. CDR1 is FNHDT, CDR2 SITEND, per germline (reference sequence). Here the CDR3 reads CASSIGGTEVFF. CDR3 DNA, as far as it was read: TGTGCCAGCAGTATAGGGGGGACAGAAGTCTTC.

Regarding this clone: Gene names refer to mouse genes. The read finishes 1 residue shy of the CDR3 end, and the germline J gene is used to complete it. This same CDR3 is encoded by further DNA sequences in the sample. This sequence joins TRBV26 and TRBJ2-4, with a tentative D call TRBD1 (5 bases). This CDR3 has 14 residues. The V and J ends lost 4 bases and 0 bases respectively, with 8 bases between them. The germline V gene encodes CDR1 KGHPV and CDR2 FQNQEV (reference sequence). Incomplete CDR3 DNA: TGTGCCAGCAGTCCGACAGCTAGTCAAAACACCTTGTAC. Amino acid sequence: CASSPTASQNTLY. The entire CDR3 protein reads CASSPTASQNTLYF.

A word on this clone: Gene names refer to mouse genes. Read data end 1 residue before the CDR3 end; the end is taken from the germline J gene. This chain joins TRBV4 and TRBJ2-1; no definite D call. The germline CDR1 and CDR2 sequences are LGHDT and YNNKQL (reference sequence). The CDR3 is 13 amino acids. V was trimmed by 5 bases and J by 0 bases, leaving 5 bases between them. The CDR3: CASSQYNYAEQFF. CDR3 DNA, as far as it was read: TGTGCCAGCAGCCAATATAACTATGCTGAGCAGTTC.

A word on this clone: The gene names given are mouse names. The sequence runs out 1 residue before the end of the CDR3; the remainder is reconstructed from the germline J gene. The rearrangement joins TRBV23 to TRBJ2-3; the table's D call, TRBD1, was not checked against the DNA. Germline V gives CDR1 KGHTA, CDR2 FQNQQP. This CDR3 is built from 15 residues. CDR3 bases read: TGCTCCAGCAGTCAGGACAAACCTAGTGCAGAAACGCTGTAT. Translation gives CSSSQDKPSAETLY. The full CDR3 reads CSSSQDKPSAETLYF.

About this clone: The listed genes are named as in mouse. Sequencing ends 1 residue short of the CDR3 end; the germline J gene provides the rest. The chain couples TRBV26 to TRBJ1-1, with a tentative D call TRBD1 (6 bases). The CDR3 has 14 residues. Trimming removed 0 bases from V and 3 bases from J, with 8 bases in between. The germline V gene has CDR1 KGHPV and CDR2 FQNQEV (reference sequence). The CDR3 bases that were read are TGTGCCAGCAGTCTGTCGTCAGGGGACACAGAAGTCTTC. The encoded protein is CASSLSSGDTEVF. The full CDR3 is CASSLSSGDTEVFF.

There are a few counts of this clone. The gene names given are mouse names. Read data end 1 residue before the CDR3 end; the end is taken from the germline J gene. The chain recombines TRBV23 with TRBJ2-1. CDR1 is KGHTA, CDR2 FQNQQP, per germline. The CDR3 contains 14 residues. CDR3 protein: CSSSQSLLYAEQFF. CDR3 bases read: TGCTCCAGCAGTCAATCGCTCCTCTATGCTGAGCAGTTC.

In regard to this clone: These gene names are mouse names. The read terminates 1 residue before the CDR3 end, so the remaining end is supplied by the germline J gene. The chain combines TRBV3 with TRBJ2-4; D not resolved. Deletions cut 5 bases from V and 0 bases from J, with 9 bases between. Germline CDR1 reads SNHLY; CDR2 reads FYNGKV (reference sequence). This CDR3 is 14 amino acids long. Partial CDR3 DNA: TGTGCCAGCAGCCCGACACCTAGTCAAAACACCTTGTAC. Translated: CASSPTPSQNTLY. The full CDR3 sequence reads CASSPTPSQNTLYF.

This clone is medium-sized (0.01 to 0.1%) in the sample. The germline and genes are mouse ones. The CDR3 end lies 1 residue beyond the end of the read and is filled in from the germline J gene. The genes are TRBV21 and TRBJ2-7; possible D gene TRBD1, 5 bases. TRBV21 is given ORF status, its function remaining uncertain. Deletions cut 6 bases from V and 3 bases from J, with 12 bases between. The CDR3 sequence is 13 residues long. The sequenced part of the CDR3 DNA is TGTGCTAGCAGCCCAGGGTGGGACTATGAACAGTAC. It encodes CASSPGWDYEQY. The full CDR3 sequence reads CASSPGWDYEQYF.

Comments on this clone: Gene names are mouse gene names. The CDR3 goes on 1 residue after the read ends, and that part is filled in from the germline J gene. The chain joins TRBV19 to TRBJ2-5, with 12 bases lining up with TRBD2. The CDR3 consists of 14 residues. From germline, CDR1 is FNHDT and CDR2 SITEND (reference sequence). V dropped 6 bases and J dropped 8; count of bases not matched to a gene: 7. The CDR3 is CASNDWGGAGTQYF. The DNA read from the CDR3 is TGTGCCAGCAACGACTGGGGGGGCGCGGGCACCCAGTAC.

A word on this clone: The listed genes are named as in mouse. Read coverage stops 1 residue before the CDR3 terminus; the germline J gene supplies the remainder. Other nucleotide sequences from this sample produce the same CDR3. This chain uses TRBV16 with TRBJ2-1, with no clear D. Trimming stripped 5 bases from V and 6 bases from J, with 5 bases between. This CDR3 has 11 amino acids. Germline-derived CDR1 and CDR2 are SGHSA and FRNQAP. The CDR3 DNA, read in part, is TGTGCAAGCAGCCTAGTTGCTGAGCAGTTC. Its translation is CASSLVAEQF. The entire CDR3 protein reads CASSLVAEQFF.

As to this clone: The gene symbols are mouse symbols. The sequence runs out 1 residue before the end of the CDR3; the remainder is reconstructed from the germline J gene. The chain links TRBV16 to TRBJ2-2; D uncertain. V was pared by 2 bases and J by 4 bases, with 5 bases between. This CDR3 spans 13 amino acids. Germline CDR1 reads SGHSA; CDR2 reads FRNQAP. The CDR3 loop reads CASSLRATGQLYF. The CDR3 bases that were read are TGTGCAAGCAGCTTAAGGGCCACCGGGCAGCTCTAC.

To note about this clone: The gene names here belong to mouse. The CDR3 reads CASSFNGAGTEVFF. Partial CDR3 DNA: TGTGCCAGCAGTTTTAACGGGGCTGGCACAGAAGTCTTC. The chain has TRBV15 and TRBJ1-1, with D possibly being TRBD1 (5 bases). The read is 1 residue too short to cover the CDR3 end, so that end is filled in from the germline J gene. The V gene's germline CDR1 is SGHND and CDR2 FRSKSL. V shed 3 bases and J shed 4 bases, with 12 bases lying between them. CDR3 length: 14 amino acids.

Note on this clone: Gene labels here are mouse ones. The part of the CDR3 DNA that was read is TGTGCCAGCAGCTTGGGACACCCAAACACCGGGCAGCTCTAC. Protein product: CASSLGHPNTGQLY. The whole CDR3 sequence reads CASSLGHPNTGQLYF. The gene calls are TRBV4 and TRBJ2-2; tentative D call: TRBD1 (6 bases). The CDR3 is cut off 1 residue early in the read; its end comes from the germline J gene. CDR1 and CDR2 from the germline V gene are LGHDT and YNNKQL (reference sequence). There are 15 residues in the CDR3. V dropped 4 bases and J dropped 0 bases, with 9 bases sitting between them.

Concerning this clone: Any gene name here is a mouse gene name. The CDR3 is cut off 1 residue early in the read; its end comes from the germline J gene. This chain joins TRBV13-1 and TRBJ1-6; no definite D call. TRBJ1-6 counts as an open reading frame of uncertain function. The CDR3 runs 14 residues. The germline V and J ends were trimmed by 5 bases and 0 bases, with 6 bases remaining between them. The germline V gene encodes CDR1 NSHNY and CDR2 SYGAGN. CDR3 residues: CASRRVSYNSPLYF. The sequenced part of the CDR3 DNA is TGTGCCAGCAGGAGGGTTTCCTATAATTCGCCCCTCTAC.

This clone came up a few times. The listed genes are named as in mouse. The observed sequence ends 1 residue before the CDR3 terminus, with the missing tail filled in from the germline J gene. The genes are TRBV23 and TRBJ2-2; TRBD1, the table's D call, lacks a check against the DNA. Germline loops: CDR1 KGHTA, CDR2 FQNQQP. This CDR3 comprises 15 residues. CDR3 bases read: TGCTCCAGCAGCCGACAGGGGGCGGACACCGGGCAGCTCTAC. It codes for CSSSRQGADTGQLY. Given in full, the CDR3 is CSSSRQGADTGQLYF.

In its sample, this clone was seen once. Each gene name is a mouse one. The read ends 1 residue early relative to the CDR3; the germline J gene fills the gap. The J gene is TRBJ2-1, the V gene TRBV3; D is possibly TRBD2 (6 bases). The CDR3 sequence is 16 residues long. Germline values: CDR1 SNHLY, CDR2 FYNGKV (reference sequence). V was shortened by 5 bases and J by 0 bases, with 14 bases between the two germline ends. The chain's CDR3 is CASSPIWGYNYAEQFF. The CDR3 bases that were read are TGTGCCAGCAGCCCTATCTGGGGTTATAACTATGCTGAGCAGTTC.

Notes on this clone: Germline and genes: mouse. The read halts 1 residue ahead of the CDR3 end, with the missing end drawn from the germline J gene. The rearrangement uses TRBV12-2 and TRBJ2-7, with D tentatively TRBD1 (5 bases). CDR3 length equals 13 residues. CDR1 SGHLS and CDR2 HYDKME come from the germline V gene. V was clipped by 4 bases and J by 2 bases, with 11 bases between them. The CDR3 sequence: CASSYGQTYEQYF. CDR3 DNA, as far as it was read: TGTGCCAGCTCCTACGGACAAACCTATGAACAGTAC.